This T cell receptor (beta chain) was recorded in a study of blood T cell repertoires in COVID-19. Study in general: Both acute and convalescent COVID-19 samples were obtained from the United States, Italy and Spain. PBMCs, B-cell-depleted T cells, or T cells were the source of the cDNA or gDNA that made up the material.

Authors' data handling: The authors estimated nucleated cell counts from reference gene primer amplification. TCRdb's table, derived via immunoSEQ multiplex PCR, lists solely in-frame clones and lacks some. Clonal size and the V and J genes are those of that table, whereas D and trimming came from the DNA. The sample yields about 48,000 clones, roughly 84% seen once. Germline values: CDR1 LNHNV, CDR2 YYDKDF (reference sequence). The CDR3 loop spans 13 amino acids. The V gene lost 0 bases and the J gene lost 3 bases, with 5 bases spanning the gap. The clonotype was recovered from a woman in her sixties or seventies with acute or convalescent COVID-19. Sequencing was carried out using peripheral blood. The V and J genes are TRBV15 and TRBJ1-1; D is unresolved. CDR3 nucleotide sequence: TGTGCCACCAGCAGAGATACGGACACTGAAGCTTTCTTT. Encoded protein: CATSRDTDTEAFF.